The rows below give T cell receptor beta chains drawn from one sample of a study of T cells in localized non-small cell lung cancer. Here immunoSEQ multiplex PCR was the method, and the copy in TCRdb shows in-frame clones only, minus some. Of about 82,000 clones listed, around 82% are singletons. Sequences were derived from PBMCs, sampled before any cancer treatment. These receptor sequences come from a man between 40 and 75 years old with stage II squamous cell lung carcinoma. CDR3s include the opening cysteine and the closing phenylalanine or tryptophan. The D gene is left open where the match is weak.

J | D | V | DNA | CDR3
TRBJ2-6 | . | TRBV5-4 | TGTGCCAGCAGCGGAAGGCGGTTATCTGGGGCCAACGTCCTGACTTTC | CASSGRRLSGANVLTF
TRBJ2-3 | TRBD1 | TRBV23-1 | TGCGCGAGGGGGCAGGGGATAAGTACGCAGTATTTT | CARGQGISTQYF
TRBJ2-3 | TRBD1 | TRBV7-2 | TGTGCCAGCAGTCAAAGGGGACAGGGTTGGTATTTT | CASSQRGQGWYF
TRBJ1-2 | . | TRBV28 | TGTGCCAGCAGTTTAAACGGCTATGGCTACACCTTC | CASSLNGYGYTF
TRBJ2-3 | TRBD2 | TRBV7-2 | TGTGCCAGCAGCTTCCAGCGGGAGGGCCAACATACGCAGTATTTT | CASSFQREGQHTQYF
TRBJ1-1 | TRBD1 | TRBV7-9 | TGTGCCAGCAGCCCAGGGACAGTTGAAGCTTTCTTT | CASSPGTVEAFF
TRBJ1-5 | . | TRBV6-5 | TGTGCCAGCAGTTATAGGGCAGGGAGACAGCCCCAGCATTTT | CASSYRAGRQPQHF
TRBJ1-5 | . | TRBV6-6 | TGTGCCAGCAGTTACTTAACAGGGCAAAATCAGCCCCAGCATTTT | CASSYLTGQNQPQHF
TRBJ1-2 | TRBD1 | TRBV13 | TGTGCCAGCAGCTTAATGGGGGACAGGGGGCGCGGCTACACCTTC | CASSLMGDRGRGYTF
TRBJ1-2 | . | TRBV28 | TGTGCCAGCAGTCCTTGGGGGCAGGCGGGTGGCTACACCTTC | CASSPWGQAGGYTF
TRBJ1-6 | TRBD1 | TRBV28 | TGTGCCAGCAGTTTAGGACAGGGGAATTCACCCCTCCACTTT | CASSLGQGNSPLHF